The rows below give T cell receptor beta chains drawn from one sample of a study of blood T cell repertoires in COVID-19. TCRdb's copy holds only in-frame clones and misses some; the assay was immunoSEQ multiplex PCR. The sample holds some 200,000 clones, almost 85% seen once. Material for sequencing was peripheral blood. The source of these receptors is a woman in her 70s with COVID-19, enrolled during active disease. CDR3s include the opening cysteine and the closing phenylalanine or tryptophan. A D gene is named only where the DNA matches it firmly. Clone size appears in some rows only: once, few, many, or a class for an expanded clone.

>12|TRBJ2-7|NA|NA|TRBV12-3/TRBV12-4
TGTGCCAGCAGCTTCGGCTCCTACGAGCAGTACTTC
CASSFGSYEQYF
>15|TRBJ1-4|NA|NA|TRBV15
TGTGCCACCAGCAGAAATATGAGGGGGAATGAAAAACTGTTTTTT
CATSRNMRGNEKLFF
>13|TRBJ2-7|TRBD1|NA|TRBV24-1
TGTGCCACCAGCGCCACAGGGGCCTACGAGCAGTACTTC
CATSATGAYEQYF
>15|TRBJ2-7|NA|NA|TRBV27
TGTGCCAGCAGACAAACGAATCTCCTCTCCTACGAGCAGTACTTC
CASRQTNLLSYEQYF
>14|TRBJ1-1|TRBD1|NA|TRBV18
TGTGCCAGCTCACCGTCGACAGGGTTCACTGAAGCTTTCTTT
CASSPSTGFTEAFF
>14|TRBJ2-1|TRBD1|NA|TRBV7-2
TGTGCCAGCAGCTCGGGAACATCCAGGGGGGAGCAGTTCTTC
CASSSGTSRGEQFF
>14|TRBJ1-6|TRBD1|NA|TRBV4-1
TGCGCCAGCAGTAGGGACAGGGAGTTGATGGAGCTCCACTTT
CASSRDRELMELHF
>14|TRBJ1-1|NA|NA|TRBV4-3
TGCGCCAGCCGTACTGGGGCAGCGAACACTGAAGCTTTCTTT
CASRTGAANTEAFF
>17|TRBJ2-3|NA|NA|TRBV3-1/TRBV3-2
TGTGCCAGCAGCCAAGATGCTAACGGGTCTAGCACAGATACGCAGTATTTT
CASSQDANGSSTDTQYF
>19|TRBJ1-1|NA|NA|TRBV10-3
TGTGCCATCAGTGAGCCAGACCGGGGGAGGGGCAGTATGAACACTGAAGCTTTCTTT
CAISEPDRGRGSMNTEAFF
>13|TRBJ1-2|TRBD1|NA|TRBV29-1
TGCAGCGTTGGGACAGGGGGCACCTATGGCTACACCTTC
CSVGTGGTYGYTF
>17|TRBJ2-6|TRBD1|NA|TRBV3-1/TRBV3-2
TGTGCCAGCAGCCTCGCATCAGGGGGCGGTGGGGCCAACGTCCTGACTTTC
CASSLASGGGGANVLTF
>15|TRBJ1-2|TRBD1|NA|TRBV25-1
TGTGCCAGCAGTGAAAGCGCGACAGGGGGTTATGGCTACACCTTC
CASSESATGGYGYTF
>14|TRBJ1-1|NA|few|TRBV3-1/TRBV3-2
TGTGCCAGCAGCCACTGGCCAGGGAACAACGAAGCTTTCTTT
CASSHWPGNNEAFF
>13|TRBJ2-7|NA|NA|TRBV4-1
TGCGCCAGCAGCCAAGATACGAGGTACGAGCAGTACTTC
CASSQDTRYEQYF
>12|TRBJ2-2|NA|once|TRBV2
TGTGCCAGCAGTGAGGACTCCGGGGAGCTGTTTTTT
CASSEDSGELFF
>14|TRBJ1-1|TRBD1|NA|TRBV3-1/TRBV3-2
TGTGCCAGCAGAATGGGGGACAGGAACACTGAAGCTTTCTTT
CASRMGDRNTEAFF
>13|TRBJ2-3|NA|once|TRBV4-3
TGCGCCAGCAGCCAAGGCGTGTCGGATACGCAGTATTTT
CASSQGVSDTQYF
>15|TRBJ1-2|TRBD1|NA|TRBV7-9
TGTGCCAGCAGCTTAGGACAGGGGACAGGGGGCCGCTACACCTTC
CASSLGQGTGGRYTF
>13|TRBJ1-2|NA|NA|TRBV18
TGTGCCAGCTCACCAGAGAAAAACTATGGCTACACCTTC
CASSPEKNYGYTF